Reported below is one T cell receptor beta chain. Its antigen is undetermined. CDR3 length: 13 amino acids. With 9 bases clipped from V and 5 bases from J, the junction kept 7 bases outside the gene matches. CDR1 is ENHRY and CDR2 is SYGVKD in the germline V gene. This entry belongs to a study of graft-versus-host responses after intestinal transplantation. Study background: All recipients got anti-thymocyte globulin induction, then tacrolimus and steroids for approximately 3 years.

Using immunoSEQ multiplex PCR, the repertoire was profiled, and TCRdb retains in-frame clones only, with some absent. This sample carries 85,000 to 90,000 clones, more than 85% of them seen once, and the ten largest clones take approximately 0.32%. The rearrangement uses TRBV10-3 and TRBJ1-2; 9 nucleotides match TRBD1. This receptor was taken from a human donor who was the organ donor for an intestinal transplant. Sequenced material: unstimulated CD4+ T cells sorted from spleen or lymph node cells, taken before transplant. The CDR3 sequence is CAIRQGVEYGYTF. The CDR3 DNA follows: TGTGCCATACGACAGGGGGTGGAGTATGGCTACACCTTC.